This is a list of T cell receptor beta chains from one sample in a study of T cell repertoires in cytomegalovirus infection. These receptors are not linked to any known antigen. One entry per CDR3 protein results from TCRdb running MiXCR on the reads. The sample records roughly 570,000 distinct CDR3 sequences, 40% being singletons. This material consisted of cultured PBMCs, taken from culture after CMV antigen stimulation. These receptor sequences come from a human donor in good health (CMV status not recorded). Some clones in this sample may be carry-over from other donors' samples. The CDR3 runs from the conserved cysteine through the conserved F or W. Fields, in order: V gene, D gene, clone size, CDR3 length, J gene, CDR3 protein, CDR3 DNA. D genes are given only for firm matches. Only part of the rows carry a size: once, few, many, or a class if the clone is expanded.

V gene: TRBV7-2; D gene: NA; clone size: few; CDR3 length: 16; J gene: TRBJ2-7; CDR3 protein: CASSLRAGGGPYEQYF; CDR3 DNA: TGTGCCAGCAGCTTAAGGGCCGGGGGCGGACCCTACGAGCAGTACTTC
V gene: TRBV7-9; D gene: NA; clone size: few; CDR3 length: 12; J gene: TRBJ2-7; CDR3 protein: CASSLGFNEQYF; CDR3 DNA: TGTGCCAGCAGCTTGGGGTTTAACGAGCAGTACTTC
V gene: TRBV7-8; D gene: TRBD1; clone size: NA; CDR3 length: 14; J gene: TRBJ1-5; CDR3 protein: CASSFTGGREPQHF; CDR3 DNA: TGTGCCAGCAGCTTCACAGGGGGCCGGGAGCCCCAGCATTTT
V gene: TRBV12-3/TRBV12-4; D gene: TRBD2; clone size: once; CDR3 length: 14; J gene: TRBJ2-1; CDR3 protein: CASSFLAGEAEQFF; CDR3 DNA: TGTGCCAGCAGCTTTCTAGCGGGGGAGGCGGAGCAGTTCTTC
V gene: TRBV6-2/TRBV6-3; D gene: NA; clone size: NA; CDR3 length: 13; J gene: TRBJ2-1; CDR3 protein: CASSYIEYNEQFF; CDR3 DNA: TGTGCCAGCAGTTACATAGAGTACAATGAGCAGTTCTTC
V gene: TRBV5-1; D gene: NA; clone size: NA; CDR3 length: 15; J gene: TRBJ1-2; CDR3 protein: CASSPGGEAIYGYTF; CDR3 DNA: TGCGCCAGCAGCCCGGGGGGGGAGGCCATCTATGGCTACACCTTC
V gene: TRBV12-3/TRBV12-4; D gene: TRBD1; clone size: NA; CDR3 length: 14; J gene: TRBJ1-1; CDR3 protein: CASIPTGGWTEAFF; CDR3 DNA: TGTGCCAGCATCCCGACAGGGGGCTGGACTGAAGCTTTCTTT
V gene: TRBV2; D gene: NA; clone size: NA; CDR3 length: 15; J gene: TRBJ2-1; CDR3 protein: CASSDRSPWAHEQFF; CDR3 DNA: TGTGCCAGCAGTGACCGGTCCCCCTGGGCCCATGAGCAGTTCTTC
V gene: TRBV10-3; D gene: NA; clone size: NA; CDR3 length: 14; J gene: TRBJ1-1; CDR3 protein: CAISEGAGNTEAFF; CDR3 DNA: TGTGCCATCAGTGAGGGGGCGGGGAACACTGAAGCTTTCTTT
V gene: TRBV6-2/TRBV6-3; D gene: NA; clone size: NA; CDR3 length: 15; J gene: TRBJ1-1; CDR3 protein: CAGTRRAGRNTEAFF; CDR3 DNA: TGTGCCGGCACCCGACGGGCAGGGAGGAACACTGAAGCTTTCTTT
V gene: TRBV6-8; D gene: NA; clone size: NA; CDR3 length: 14; J gene: TRBJ2-7; CDR3 protein: CASSSPGVDYEQYF; CDR3 DNA: TGTGCCAGCAGTTCCCCAGGGGTGGACTACGAGCAGTACTTC
V gene: TRBV29-1; D gene: NA; clone size: NA; CDR3 length: 13; J gene: TRBJ2-2; CDR3 protein: CSVDGLESGELFF; CDR3 DNA: TGCAGCGTTGATGGATTGGAGTCCGGGGAGCTGTTTTTT
V gene: TRBV12-3/TRBV12-4; D gene: TRBD1; clone size: NA; CDR3 length: 15; J gene: TRBJ2-7; CDR3 protein: CASKKGAGSHYEQYF; CDR3 DNA: TGTGCCAGCAAAAAGGGGGCAGGATCACACTACGAGCAGTACTTC
V gene: TRBV11-2; D gene: TRBD2; clone size: NA; CDR3 length: 16; J gene: TRBJ2-3; CDR3 protein: CASSFPSGKRADTQYF; CDR3 DNA: TGTGCCAGCAGCTTTCCTAGCGGGAAGAGAGCAGATACGCAGTATTTT
V gene: TRBV4-1; D gene: TRBD2; clone size: NA; CDR3 length: 17; J gene: TRBJ2-5; CDR3 protein: CASSQVPLRLAGETQYF; CDR3 DNA: TGCGCCAGCAGCCAAGTTCCCCTCAGACTAGCGGGAGAGACCCAGTACTTC
V gene: TRBV20-1; D gene: TRBD1; clone size: NA; CDR3 length: 17; J gene: TRBJ1-1; CDR3 protein: CSASGGGTGAIHTEAFF; CDR3 DNA: TGCAGTGCTAGTGGGGGCGGGACAGGGGCGATCCACACTGAAGCTTTCTTT
V gene: TRBV6-1; D gene: NA; clone size: NA; CDR3 length: 14; J gene: TRBJ2-3; CDR3 protein: CANSTRPGGNTQYF; CDR3 DNA: TGTGCCAACAGTACCCGCCCAGGTGGGAATACGCAGTATTTT
V gene: TRBV4-3; D gene: NA; clone size: NA; CDR3 length: 14; J gene: TRBJ2-2; CDR3 protein: CASSQDRAVGELFF; CDR3 DNA: TGCGCCAGCAGCCAAGATCGGGCAGTCGGGGAGCTGTTTTTT
V gene: TRBV29-1; D gene: TRBD1; clone size: NA; CDR3 length: 14; J gene: TRBJ2-7; CDR3 protein: CSVGRTGVSYEQYF; CDR3 DNA: TGCAGCGTTGGCCGAACAGGGGTCTCCTACGAGCAGTACTTC
V gene: TRBV7-8; D gene: NA; clone size: NA; CDR3 length: 14; J gene: TRBJ1-6; CDR3 protein: CASSLVGNNSPLHF; CDR3 DNA: TGTGCCAGCAGCTTAGTGGGTAACAATTCACCCCTCCACTTT
V gene: TRBV7-2; D gene: NA; clone size: many; CDR3 length: 18; J gene: TRBJ2-1; CDR3 protein: CASSTFIGAQDSHNEQFF; CDR3 DNA: TGTGCCAGCAGTACTTTTATAGGGGCCCAAGACAGTCACAATGAGCAGTTCTTC
V gene: TRBV5-6; D gene: NA; clone size: NA; CDR3 length: 13; J gene: TRBJ1-2; CDR3 protein: CASSRLPRYGYTF; CDR3 DNA: TGTGCCAGCAGCAGACTCCCGAGGTATGGCTACACCTTC
V gene: TRBV28; D gene: TRBD1; clone size: NA; CDR3 length: 17; J gene: TRBJ1-4; CDR3 protein: CASSSIKGAPTNEKLFF; CDR3 DNA: TGTGCCAGCAGTTCTATTAAGGGGGCCCCAACTAATGAAAAACTGTTTTTT
V gene: TRBV4-1; D gene: NA; clone size: NA; CDR3 length: 16; J gene: TRBJ1-4; CDR3 protein: CASSQSRSATNEKLFF; CDR3 DNA: TGCGCCAGCAGCCAAAGCCGATCAGCAACTAATGAAAAACTGTTTTTT
V gene: TRBV4-1; D gene: TRBD1; clone size: NA; CDR3 length: 15; J gene: TRBJ1-5; CDR3 protein: CASALQGGPNQPQHF; CDR3 DNA: TGCGCCAGCGCCCTCCAGGGGGGCCCGAATCAGCCCCAGCATTTT
V gene: TRBV27; D gene: NA; clone size: many; CDR3 length: 13; J gene: TRBJ2-2; CDR3 protein: CASSFWDTGELFF; CDR3 DNA: TGTGCCAGCAGTTTTTGGGACACCGGGGAGCTGTTTTTT
V gene: TRBV7-2; D gene: NA; clone size: NA; CDR3 length: 14; J gene: TRBJ1-5; CDR3 protein: CASTSQGWDQPQHF; CDR3 DNA: TGTGCCAGCACTTCCCAGGGTTGGGATCAGCCCCAGCATTTT
V gene: TRBV6-2/TRBV6-3; D gene: NA; clone size: NA; CDR3 length: 18; J gene: TRBJ2-1; CDR3 protein: CASSYSSSYAGLFDEQFF; CDR3 DNA: TGTGCCAGCAGTTACTCGTCTTCCTATGCGGGATTGTTCGATGAGCAGTTCTTC
V gene: TRBV25-1; D gene: NA; clone size: NA; CDR3 length: 15; J gene: TRBJ2-2; CDR3 protein: CASNPSGPNTGELFF; CDR3 DNA: TGTGCCAGCAATCCCTCGGGCCCGAACACCGGGGAGCTGTTTTTT
V gene: TRBV7-8; D gene: NA; clone size: many; CDR3 length: 16; J gene: TRBJ2-5; CDR3 protein: CASSPYPLTPQETQYF; CDR3 DNA: TGTGCCAGCAGCCCCTACCCCCTAACGCCTCAAGAGACCCAGTACTTC
V gene: TRBV7-8; D gene: NA; clone size: many; CDR3 length: 14; J gene: TRBJ2-5; CDR3 protein: CASSSSWTKSDQYF; CDR3 DNA: TGTGCCAGCAGCTCTAGCTGGACCAAGAGCGACCAGTACTTC
V gene: TRBV12-3/TRBV12-4; D gene: NA; clone size: few; CDR3 length: 14; J gene: TRBJ1-5; CDR3 protein: CASSLSPGVQPQHF; CDR3 DNA: TGTGCCAGCAGTTTAAGTCCGGGGGTTCAGCCCCAGCATTTT
V gene: TRBV6-6; D gene: TRBD2; clone size: NA; CDR3 length: 15; J gene: TRBJ2-1; CDR3 protein: CASSWGLAGVREQFF; CDR3 DNA: TGTGCCAGCAGTTGGGGACTAGCGGGAGTCCGGGAGCAGTTCTTC
V gene: TRBV6-6; D gene: TRBD1; clone size: NA; CDR3 length: 15; J gene: TRBJ2-1; CDR3 protein: CASSYGDRGAPEQFF; CDR3 DNA: TGTGCCAGCAGTTACGGCGACAGGGGGGCTCCTGAGCAGTTCTTC
V gene: TRBV6-5; D gene: NA; clone size: few; CDR3 length: 15; J gene: TRBJ2-7; CDR3 protein: CASSPRRTANHEQYF; CDR3 DNA: TGTGCCAGCAGCCCCCGGCGGACAGCAAACCACGAGCAGTACTTC
V gene: TRBV7-2; D gene: TRBD1; clone size: NA; CDR3 length: 13; J gene: TRBJ1-6; CDR3 protein: CASSKDRGSPLHF; CDR3 DNA: TGTGCCAGCAGCAAGGACAGGGGATCACCCCTCCACTTT
V gene: TRBV7-8; D gene: TRBD2; clone size: NA; CDR3 length: 16; J gene: TRBJ2-7; CDR3 protein: CASSPRGLAVGYEQYF; CDR3 DNA: TGTGCCAGCAGCCCCCGTGGGCTAGCGGTGGGGTACGAGCAGTACTTC
V gene: TRBV27; D gene: TRBD2; clone size: few; CDR3 length: 13; J gene: TRBJ2-1; CDR3 protein: CASISAGGNEQFF; CDR3 DNA: TGTGCCAGCATATCAGCGGGAGGGAATGAGCAGTTCTTC
V gene: TRBV12-3/TRBV12-4; D gene: NA; clone size: few; CDR3 length: 14; J gene: TRBJ1-2; CDR3 protein: CASSFGWPPYGYTF; CDR3 DNA: TGTGCCAGCAGTTTCGGGTGGCCCCCCTATGGCTACACCTTC
V gene: TRBV12-3/TRBV12-4; D gene: TRBD2; clone size: NA; CDR3 length: 16; J gene: TRBJ2-7; CDR3 protein: CASSSRLAVHSYEQYF; CDR3 DNA: TGTGCCAGCAGTTCGAGACTAGCCGTACACTCCTACGAGCAGTACTTC
V gene: TRBV6-1; D gene: NA; clone size: few; CDR3 length: 14; J gene: TRBJ2-3; CDR3 protein: CASRRGSITDTQYF; CDR3 DNA: TGTGCCAGCAGGAGGGGCAGCATCACAGATACGCAGTATTTT
V gene: TRBV20-1; D gene: TRBD1; clone size: once; CDR3 length: 16; J gene: TRBJ1-2; CDR3 protein: CSARVALIGTAQGYTF; CDR3 DNA: TGCAGTGCTAGAGTTGCCCTTATAGGGACAGCTCAGGGCTACACCTTC
V gene: TRBV12-3/TRBV12-4; D gene: NA; clone size: NA; CDR3 length: 14; J gene: TRBJ2-3; CDR3 protein: CAIAKTGGTDPQYF; CDR3 DNA: TGTGCCATCGCCAAAACTGGGGGGACAGATCCGCAGTATTTT
V gene: TRBV6-1; D gene: NA; clone size: NA; CDR3 length: 14; J gene: TRBJ1-2; CDR3 protein: CASRRQEPWQGYTF; CDR3 DNA: TGTGCCAGCAGGAGACAAGAGCCTTGGCAGGGCTACACCTTC
V gene: TRBV4-1; D gene: TRBD2; clone size: NA; CDR3 length: 15; J gene: TRBJ2-1; CDR3 protein: CASSRVAGGRNEQLF; CDR3 DNA: TGCGCCAGCAGTCGGGTAGCGGGGGGGAGGAATGAGCAGTTGTTC
V gene: TRBV2; D gene: TRBD2; clone size: NA; CDR3 length: 15; J gene: TRBJ2-1; CDR3 protein: CASRLAGVGGDEQFF; CDR3 DNA: TGTGCCAGCCGACTAGCGGGGGTAGGGGGTGATGAGCAGTTCTTC
V gene: TRBV24-1; D gene: NA; clone size: few; CDR3 length: 15; J gene: TRBJ2-6; CDR3 protein: CATSEGLPGANVLTF; CDR3 DNA: TGTGCCACCAGTGAAGGTCTCCCCGGGGCCAACGTCCTGACTTTC
V gene: TRBV10-3; D gene: NA; clone size: NA; CDR3 length: 13; J gene: TRBJ2-1; CDR3 protein: CAISGQSYNEQFF; CDR3 DNA: TGTGCCATCAGTGGACAGTCATACAATGAGCAGTTCTTC
V gene: TRBV7-8; D gene: NA; clone size: few; CDR3 length: 15; J gene: TRBJ2-5; CDR3 protein: CASSYHPQGIETQYF; CDR3 DNA: TGTGCCAGCAGCTATCACCCGCAGGGGATAGAGACCCAGTACTTC
V gene: TRBV7-6; D gene: NA; clone size: few; CDR3 length: 17; J gene: TRBJ2-6; CDR3 protein: CASSLRAAGLGANVLTF; CDR3 DNA: TGTGCCAGCAGCTTAAGGGCCGCGGGATTAGGGGCCAACGTCCTGACTTTC
V gene: TRBV20-1; D gene: NA; clone size: few; CDR3 length: 14; J gene: TRBJ2-1; CDR3 protein: CSAQQGSSYNEQFF; CDR3 DNA: TGCAGTGCTCAACAGGGTAGCTCCTACAATGAGCAGTTCTTC
V gene: TRBV2; D gene: NA; clone size: few; CDR3 length: 13; J gene: TRBJ2-4; CDR3 protein: CASSEDLKNIQYF; CDR3 DNA: TGTGCCAGCAGTGAAGACCTGAAAAACATTCAGTACTTC
V gene: TRBV6-1; D gene: TRBD2; clone size: few; CDR3 length: 13; J gene: TRBJ2-5; CDR3 protein: CASSGGGQETQYF; CDR3 DNA: TGTGCCAGCAGCGGGGGAGGGCAAGAGACCCAGTACTTC
V gene: TRBV24-1; D gene: NA; clone size: NA; CDR3 length: 12; J gene: TRBJ2-7; CDR3 protein: CATSDQQGEQYF; CDR3 DNA: TGTGCCACCAGTGACCAACAGGGCGAGCAGTACTTC
V gene: TRBV6-1; D gene: NA; clone size: few; CDR3 length: 15; J gene: TRBJ2-7; CDR3 protein: CASTRIGESGYEQYF; CDR3 DNA: TGTGCCAGCACCCGAATAGGGGAGAGTGGGTACGAGCAGTACTTC
V gene: TRBV4-3; D gene: NA; clone size: few; CDR3 length: 13; J gene: TRBJ1-1; CDR3 protein: CASSQVSGTEAFF; CDR3 DNA: TGCGCCAGCAGCCAAGTTTCGGGGACTGAAGCTTTCTTT
V gene: TRBV7-8; D gene: NA; clone size: many; CDR3 length: 17; J gene: TRBJ2-1; CDR3 protein: CASSSLISVGPHNEQFF; CDR3 DNA: TGTGCCAGCAGCTCCTTAATCAGTGTGGGACCCCACAATGAGCAGTTCTTC
V gene: TRBV5-5; D gene: TRBD1; clone size: NA; CDR3 length: 16; J gene: TRBJ1-6; CDR3 protein: CASSRNGQGKNSPLHF; CDR3 DNA: TGTGCCAGCAGCCGGAACGGACAGGGAAAGAATTCACCCCTCCACTTT
V gene: TRBV4-3; D gene: NA; clone size: few; CDR3 length: 16; J gene: TRBJ2-7; CDR3 protein: CASSQDLGRESYEQYF; CDR3 DNA: TGCGCCAGCAGCCAAGATCTGGGACGGGAGAGTTACGAGCAGTACTTC
V gene: TRBV10-3; D gene: NA; clone size: NA; CDR3 length: 14; J gene: TRBJ2-5; CDR3 protein: CAISAGDSQETQYF; CDR3 DNA: TGTGCCATCTCTGCGGGGGACAGTCAAGAGACCCAGTACTTC